One and the same sample provided the 26 T cell receptor beta chains below, sequenced in a study of T cell changes during pregnancy in multiple sclerosis. Libraries were prepared by immunoSEQ multiplex PCR; TCRdb keeps only in-frame clonotypes and omits some of them. The sample gives about 87,000 clones, 90% to 95% of which show up once; 1.4% is in the top ten. The sequencing used peripheral blood, collected in the third trimester of pregnancy. These receptors were taken from a female donor in good health, enrolled as a control in a pregnancy study.

This rearrangement joins TRBV4-2 to TRBJ2-1; TRBD2 matches 13 bases. The CDR3 runs 17 residues. Germline V gives CDR1 LGHNA, CDR2 YNFKEQ. The trim removed 0 bases at V and 4 bases at J, leaving 3 bases unmatched. The CDR3 nucleotides are TGTGCCAGCAGCCAAGATGGGACTAGCGGGAAGTACAATGAGCAGTTCTTC. Its protein is CASSQDGTSGKYNEQFF.

The rearrangement links TRBV5-1 to TRBJ2-7, with 10 bases fitting TRBD1. The CDR3 runs 15 residues. J was trimmed by 6 bases and V by 4 bases; bases with no gene match: 10. Germline CDR1 is SGHRS and CDR2 is YFSETQ. The DNA of the CDR3 is TGCGCCAGCAGCCCAGGGACAGGGGAACTCCGCGAGCAGTACTTC. It yields the protein CASSPGTGELREQYF. Drawing the rest from reference TRBV5-1 and TRBJ2-7, the complete variable domain is KAGVTQTPRYLIKTRGQQVTLSCSPISGHRSVSWYQQTPGQGLQFLFEYFSETQRNKGNFPGRFSGRQFSNSRSEMNVSTLELGDSALYLCASSPGTGELREQYFGPGTRLTVT.

This chain joins TRBV7-9 and TRBJ1-1; D remains ambiguous. V shed 4 bases and J shed 2 bases, with 5 bases lying between them. The CDR3 runs to 12 residues. Germline CDR1 is SEHNR and CDR2 is FQNEAQ (reference sequence). CDR3 region: CASSSVNTEAFF. The CDR3 DNA is TGTGCCAGCAGCTCGGTAAACACTGAAGCTTTCTTT.

This clone was counted a single time. CDR3 bases: TGCGCCAGCAGCTGGGGGGGGACTAGCGGAGTTCTGGAAGATACGCAGTATTTT. Translated, it gives CASSWGGTSGVLEDTQYF. This rearrangement joins TRBV5-1 to TRBJ2-3; 11 bases are a match to TRBD2. CDR3 length equals 18 residues. CDR1 SGHRS and CDR2 YFSETQ come from the germline V gene. The ends lost 3 bases at V and 5 bases at J; junction bases unmatched: 14.

V and J are TRBV19 and TRBJ2-2, with D possibly TRBD2 on 6 matching bases. CDR1 and CDR2 (germline): LNHDA, SQIVND (reference sequence). This CDR3 comprises 14 residues. The V gene lost 9 bases and the J gene lost 3 bases, with 14 bases spanning the gap. CDR3 nucleotide sequence: TGTGCCAGCCACCAGACGGGGGACACCGGGGAGCTGTTTTTT. This encodes CASHQTGDTGELFF.

The V and J genes are TRBV18 and TRBJ2-3; 10 nucleotides agree with TRBD1. This CDR3 is 15 amino acids long. Trimming removed 4 bases from V and 9 bases from J; junction bases left unmatched: 10. Germline CDR1 and CDR2: KGHSH and LQKENI. CDR3 DNA: TGTGCCAGCTCACTGGGGACAGGGGCGGCTGGGACGCAGTATTTT. Protein sequence: CASSLGTGAAGTQYF.

The chain employs TRBV18 and TRBJ2-1, with TRBD2 matching 8 bases. V lost 2 bases to trimming and J lost 7 bases; unmatched junction nucleotides: 4. The CDR3 loop spans 14 amino acids. Germline V gives CDR1 KGHSH, CDR2 LQKENI. CDR3 region: CASSPWVAGNEQFF. The CDR3 DNA is TGTGCCAGCTCACCATGGGTAGCGGGAAATGAGCAGTTCTTC.

Written as DNA, the CDR3 is TGTGCCAGCAGCGTAGGAGCGGGAGAATTTTTCGGGGAGCTGTTTTTT. Protein product: CASSVGAGEFFGELFF. V and J are TRBV9 and TRBJ2-2, with TRBD2 identical over 8 bases. CDR1 and CDR2 (germline): SGDLS, YYNGEE. V shed 0 bases, J shed 7 bases, and the junction held 8 bases outside the gene matches. The CDR3 is made up of 16 amino acids.

The J gene is TRBJ1-1, the V gene TRBV5-1; 7 positions match TRBD1. With V trimmed by 1 base and J by 7 bases, 10 bases remained unmatched. In germline, CDR1 is SGHRS, CDR2 YFSETQ. The CDR3 covers 15 residues. CDR3 sequence: CASSLFQGQVGEAFF. The CDR3 DNA sequence: TGCGCCAGCAGCTTGTTTCAAGGACAGGTCGGTGAAGCTTTCTTT.

This chain connects TRBV5-1 to TRBJ2-1; 14 nucleotides agree with TRBD2. Looked up from germline, CDR1 is SGHRS and CDR2 is YFSETQ. V trimming: 2 bases; J trimming: 6 bases; junction bases outside the gene matches: 1. The CDR3 has 15 amino acids. The CDR3 is CASSFGTSGSNEQFF. The CDR3 DNA reads as TGCGCCAGCAGCTTTGGGACTAGCGGGAGCAATGAGCAGTTCTTC.

V gene TRBV7-6 combines with J gene TRBJ2-1; TRBD2 aligns across 8 bases. V was clipped by 5 bases and J by 0 bases; unmatched bases: 9. The CDR3 covers 17 residues. Germline assignment: CDR1 SGHVS and CDR2 FNYEAQ. DNA of the CDR3: TGTGCCAGCAGCCCGACTCTCGGGACTAGCTCCTACAATGAGCAGTTCTTC. It is translated as CASSPTLGTSSYNEQFF.

This clone has only one observation. The V and J genes are TRBV7-9 and TRBJ2-2, with D possibly being TRBD1 (5 bases). V lost 7 bases and J 5 bases, leaving 17 bases between the germline ends. The CDR3 totals 15 residues. Germline V gives CDR1 SEHNR, CDR2 FQNEAQ (reference sequence). In DNA, the CDR3 is TGTGCCAGCACCCCTCAAAGGGGTTGGACCGGGGAGCTGTTTTTT. Its protein is CASTPQRGWTGELFF.

In its sample, this clone was seen once. The chain combines TRBV4-1 with TRBJ2-4; D is uncertain. V was shortened by 4 bases and J by 10 bases, with 23 bases between the two germline ends. The CDR3 contains 16 residues. Germline loops: CDR1 MGHRA, CDR2 YSYEKL. In DNA, the CDR3 is TGCGCCAGCAGCCCCCCGGCGGTCCATCAAGGAACTATTCAGTACTTC. Translation gives CASSPPAVHQGTIQYF.

The V and J genes are TRBV6-1 and TRBJ2-7, with 9 bases aligning to TRBD1. The trim removed 6 bases at V and 4 bases at J, leaving 7 bases unmatched. Germline V CDR1 and CDR2: MNHNS, SASEGT. This CDR3 has 14 amino acids. In DNA, the CDR3 is TGTGCCAGCAGGACCGGACAGGGGAGGTACGAGCAGTACTTC. Translation gives CASRTGQGRYEQYF.

The chain uses TRBV10-3 and TRBJ1-2; TRBD1 is a possible D gene (6 bases). The CDR3 contains 13 residues. Trimming stripped 3 bases from V and 4 bases from J, with 9 bases between. From germline, CDR1 is ENHRY and CDR2 SYGVKD. The CDR3 here is CAISETGTYGYTF. The CDR3 DNA is TGTGCCATCAGTGAAACAGGGACCTATGGCTACACCTTC.

This clone is a singleton in its sample. The rearrangement uses TRBV9 and TRBJ2-7; TRBD2 is a possible D gene (5 bases). Between the trimmed V and J ends, which lost 0 bases and 4 bases, there was a span of 14 bases. This CDR3 comprises 15 residues. In germline, CDR1 is SGDLS, CDR2 YYNGEE. The CDR3 here is CASSVGPGGGYEQYF. CDR3 nucleotide sequence: TGTGCCAGCAGCGTAGGTCCAGGAGGAGGATACGAGCAGTACTTC.

The V call is TRBV18, the J call TRBJ2-1; the D gene is possibly TRBD1 (6 bases). Trimming removed 5 bases from V and 10 bases from J, with 15 bases in between. Germline CDR1 and CDR2: KGHSH and LQKENI. The CDR3 consists of 13 residues. CDR3: CASSSDSHQEQFF. The CDR3 nucleotides read TGTGCCAGCTCATCGGACAGCCATCAGGAGCAGTTCTTC.

The chain links TRBV6-6 to TRBJ2-1; D gene uncertain. This CDR3 is 14 amino acids long. The V end was cut by 6 bases, the J end by 5 bases, with 14 bases between. CDR1 and CDR2 (germline): MNHNY, SVGAGI (reference sequence). This chain's CDR3 is CASSPSVADNEQFF. As DNA, the CDR3 is TGTGCCAGCAGCCCGTCGGTTGCGGACAATGAGCAGTTCTTC.

The CDR3 is CASRAQAGPPDTQYF. In DNA, the CDR3 is TGTGCCAGCAGAGCCCAAGCGGGACCGCCGGATACGCAGTATTTT. The chain is built from TRBV25-1 and TRBJ2-3; 7 bases map to TRBD2. The CDR3 is made up of 15 amino acids. With 6 bases clipped from V and 6 bases from J, the junction kept 12 bases outside the gene matches. Looked up from germline, CDR1 is MGHDK and CDR2 is SYGVNS.

The count of this clone is one. Here the CDR3 reads CASSRTMNTEAFF. DNA for the CDR3: TGTGCCAGCAGCCGGACAATGAACACTGAAGCTTTCTTT. V gene TRBV5-8 combines with J gene TRBJ1-1; the D gene is possibly TRBD1 (5 bases). Germline-derived CDR1 and CDR2 are SGHTS and YDEGEE. This CDR3 comprises 13 residues. V was shortened by 4 bases and J by 0 bases, with 7 bases between the two germline ends.

This chain links TRBV19 with TRBJ2-2, with D possibly being TRBD1 (6 bases). V was clipped by 5 bases and J by 1 base, with 17 bases between them. This CDR3 has 17 residues. CDR1 is LNHDA, CDR2 SQIVND, per germline (reference sequence). In DNA form, the CDR3 reads TGTGCCAGTAGTGCCAGGACAGCTTTCATGAACACCGGGGAGCTGTTTTTT. It is translated as CASSARTAFMNTGELFF.

J is TRBJ2-1 and V is TRBV5-1; perhaps TRBD2 as D (5 bases). Trimming stripped 0 bases from V and 9 bases from J, with 22 bases between. In germline, CDR1 is SGHRS, CDR2 YFSETQ. The CDR3 is 17 amino acids. CDR3 in amino acids: CASSLELSGNWFIEQFF. CDR3 nucleotides: TGCGCCAGCAGCTTGGAACTCTCCGGGAATTGGTTTATTGAGCAGTTCTTC. The complete variable domain, with remaining parts taken from reference TRBV5-1 and TRBJ2-1, reads KAGVTQTPRYLIKTRGQQVTLSCSPISGHRSVSWYQQTPGQGLQFLFEYFSETQRNKGNFPGRFSGRQFSNSRSEMNVSTLELGDSALYLCASSLELSGNWFIEQFFGPGTRLTVL.

This clone was counted once. V is TRBV28 and J is TRBJ2-7; D perhaps matches TRBD1 (6 bases). The CDR3 contains 13 residues. The V and J ends lost 8 bases and 3 bases respectively, with 14 bases between them. Germline CDR1 reads MDHEN; CDR2 reads SYDVKM. In DNA form, the CDR3 reads TGTGCCAGCCGACAGGCTGGGAACTACGAGCAGTACTTC. It translates to CASRQAGNYEQYF.

The chain employs TRBV4-1 and TRBJ1-5, with D unresolved. Per germline, CDR1 MGHRA and CDR2 YSYEKL. Trimming left V 0 bases short and J 8 bases short, with 8 bases between. This CDR3 region has 13 residues. The CDR3 DNA sequence: TGCGCCAGCAGCCAAGATGGAGAAGAGCCCCAGCATTTT. It translates to CASSQDGEEPQHF.

The genes are TRBV7-9 and TRBJ1-1; D is unclear. The CDR3 spans 13 residues. Germline V gene data show CDR1 as SEHNR and CDR2 as FQNEAQ (reference sequence). V lost 3 bases to trimming and J lost 1 base, with 6 bases between them. The CDR3 DNA sequence: TGTGCCAGCAGCTTTCCAGGGAACACTGAAGCTTTCTTT. It is translated as CASSFPGNTEAFF.

The V call is TRBV28, the J call TRBJ1-4; TRBD1 might be the D (5 bases). V shed 5 bases and J shed 5 bases, with 12 bases lying between them. Germline-derived CDR1 and CDR2 are MDHEN and SYDVKM. There are 14 residues in the CDR3. DNA for the CDR3: TGTGCCAGCAGTGGGGCGGGGCCAAATGAAAAACTGTTTTTT. Protein product: CASSGAGPNEKLFF.